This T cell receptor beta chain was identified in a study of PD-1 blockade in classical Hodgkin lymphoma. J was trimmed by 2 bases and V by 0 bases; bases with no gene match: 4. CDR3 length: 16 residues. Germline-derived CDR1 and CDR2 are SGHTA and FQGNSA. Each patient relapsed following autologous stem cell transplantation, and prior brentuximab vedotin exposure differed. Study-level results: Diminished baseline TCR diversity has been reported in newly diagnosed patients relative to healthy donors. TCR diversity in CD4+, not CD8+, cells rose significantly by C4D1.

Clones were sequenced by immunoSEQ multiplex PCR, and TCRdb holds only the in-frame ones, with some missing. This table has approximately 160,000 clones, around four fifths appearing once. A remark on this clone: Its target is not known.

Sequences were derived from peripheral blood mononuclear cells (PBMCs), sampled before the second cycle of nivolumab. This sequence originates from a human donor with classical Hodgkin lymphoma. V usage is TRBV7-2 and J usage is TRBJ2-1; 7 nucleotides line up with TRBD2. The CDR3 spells CASSLARTSTYNEQFF. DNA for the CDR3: TGTGCCAGCAGCTTAGCTCGGACTAGTACCTACAATGAGCAGTTCTTC.